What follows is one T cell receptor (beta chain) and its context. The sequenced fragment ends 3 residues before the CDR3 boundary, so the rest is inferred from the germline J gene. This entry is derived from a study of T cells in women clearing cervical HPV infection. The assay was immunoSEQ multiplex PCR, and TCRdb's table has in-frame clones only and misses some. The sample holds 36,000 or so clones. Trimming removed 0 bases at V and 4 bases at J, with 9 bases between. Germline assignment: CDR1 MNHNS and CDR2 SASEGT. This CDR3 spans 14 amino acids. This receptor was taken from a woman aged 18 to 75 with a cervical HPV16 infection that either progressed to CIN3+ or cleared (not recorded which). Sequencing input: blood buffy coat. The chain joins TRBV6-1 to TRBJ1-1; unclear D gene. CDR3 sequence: CASSEAYSGTEAFF. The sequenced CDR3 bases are TGTGCCAGCAGTGAAGCTTATAGCGGCACTGAA.